One sample yielded the 30 T cell receptor beta chains listed below, sequenced in a study of blood T cell repertoires in COVID-19. Clones were read by immunoSEQ multiplex PCR, and TCRdb kept only the in-frame ones, dropping some. This sample yields hundreds of thousands of clones, of which about 90% are seen a single time; about 15% belongs to the top ten. The material sequenced was PBMCs or T cells enriched from blood (not recorded which). The source is a woman aged 45-65 years with acute COVID-19.

This chain connects TRBV5-1 to TRBJ1-1; D unclear. There are 15 residues in the CDR3. Germline CDR1 and CDR2: SGHRS and YFSETQ. V was shortened by 0 bases and J by 0 bases, with 9 bases between the two germline ends. The CDR3 region is CASSLDPTMNTEAFF. The CDR3 bases are TGCGCCAGCAGCTTGGACCCCACAATGAACACTGAAGCTTTCTTT. The full variable domain, in which reference TRBV5-1 and TRBJ1-1 provide the parts outside the CDR3, is KAGVTQTPRYLIKTRGQQVTLSCSPISGHRSVSWYQQTPGQGLQFLFEYFSETQRNKGNFPGRFSGRQFSNSRSEMNVSTLELGDSALYLCASSLDPTMNTEAFFGQGTRLTVV.

The chain recombines TRBV7-2 with TRBJ2-1, with 7 bases fitting TRBD1. CDR3 size: 19 residues. J gave up 0 bases and V 0 bases, and 11 bases lay outside the gene matches. Germline loops: CDR1 SGHTA, CDR2 FQGNSA. CDR3 protein: CASSLAGQYRSSSYNEQFF. CDR3 nucleotide sequence: TGTGCCAGCAGCTTAGCGGGACAGTATAGAAGTAGCTCCTACAATGAGCAGTTCTTC.

The chain recombines TRBV19 with TRBJ2-1; maybe TRBD1 (5 bases). Trimming pared 3 bases from V and 15 bases from J, leaving 15 bases between. The length of the CDR3 is 12 residues. Germline CDR1 and CDR2: LNHDA and SQIVND (reference sequence). The CDR3 spells CASSIWQGYRFF. As DNA, the CDR3 is TGTGCCAGTAGTATTTGGCAGGGATATCGGTTCTTC.

The gene calls are TRBV4-3 and TRBJ1-2; TRBD1 is a possible D gene (6 bases). In germline, CDR1 is LGHNA, CDR2 YSLEER. This CDR3 region has 15 residues. Trimming removed 0 bases at V and 7 bases at J, with 15 bases between. This chain's CDR3 is CASSQDRQGSSGYTF. The DNA for the CDR3 is TGCGCCAGCAGCCAAGATCGTCAGGGGTCATCTGGCTACACCTTC.

The chain employs TRBV11-1 and TRBJ1-1, with a tentative D call TRBD1 (5 bases). The germline gives CDR1 SGHAT, CDR2 FQDESV (reference sequence). V lost 7 bases, J lost 0 bases, and 12 bases lay in between. The CDR3 is made up of 14 amino acids. The CDR3 sequence is CASTIQGMNTEAFF. The CDR3 region has the DNA TGTGCCAGCACCATCCAGGGAATGAACACTGAAGCTTTCTTT. Using reference TRBV11-1 and TRBJ1-1 for the parts outside the CDR3, the full variable domain is EAEVAQSPRYKITEKSQAVAFWCDPISGHATLYWYRQILGQGPELLVQFQDESVVDDSQLPKDRFSAERLKGVDSTLKIQPAELGDSAMYLCASTIQGMNTEAFFGQGTRLTVV.

Points on this clone: The same CDR3 is also encoded by other DNA sequences in this sample. The V and J genes are TRBV6-5 and TRBJ2-7, with 13 bases identical to TRBD2. The junction had 1 base not matched to a gene; V was cut back by 5 bases and J by 3 bases. There are 14 residues in the CDR3. CDR1 and CDR2 from the germline V gene are MNHEY and SVGAGI. The CDR3 region is CASSRTSGSYEQYF. In nucleotides, the CDR3 is TGTGCCAGCAGTCGGACTAGCGGGAGCTACGAGCAGTACTTC.

This chain joins TRBV18 and TRBJ1-5; tentative D call: TRBD1 (6 bases). CDR1 and CDR2 from the germline V gene are KGHSH and LQKENI. The ends were cut back, 2 bases at V and 0 bases at J, with 11 bases in the middle. The CDR3 has 16 residues. The CDR3 nucleotides read TGTGCCAGCTCACCAGGACAGAAGTATAGCAATCAGCCCCAGCATTTT. Residues: CASSPGQKYSNQPQHF.

The rearrangement uses TRBV5-4 and TRBJ2-7, with 9 bases identical to TRBD2. With 5 bases clipped from V and 3 bases from J, the junction kept 9 bases outside the gene matches. The germline gives CDR1 SGHNT, CDR2 YYREEE (reference sequence). This CDR3 contains 15 residues. DNA for the CDR3: TGTGCCAGCAGACCCGGGGGTAGCGGGAGCTACGAGCAGTACTTC. Protein product: CASRPGGSGSYEQYF. Together with reference TRBV5-4 and TRBJ2-7, the CDR3 gives the full variable domain: ETGVTQSPTHLIKTRGQQVTLRCSSQSGHNTVSWYQQALGQGPQFIFQYYREEENGRGNFPPRFSGLQFPNYSSELNVNALELDDSALYLCASRPGGSGSYEQYFGPGTRLTVT.

In this sample, this clone turned up once. The rearrangement uses TRBV11-2 and TRBJ1-3; no reliable D call. Germline V gives CDR1 SGHAT, CDR2 FQNNGV. Trimming pared 5 bases from V and 3 bases from J, leaving 8 bases between. The CDR3 length is 13 residues. The CDR3 DNA sequence: TGTGCCAGCAGCCCACCTATTGGAAACACCATATATTTT. It is translated as CASSPPIGNTIYF. Based on the CDR3 plus reference TRBV11-2 and TRBJ1-3, the full variable domain is EAGVAQSPRYKIIEKRQSVAFWCNPISGHATLYWYQQILGQGPKLLIQFQNNGVVDDSQLPKDRFSAERLKGVDSTLKIQPAKLEDSAVYLCASSPPIGNTIYFGEGSWLTVV.

The gene calls are TRBV7-2 and TRBJ2-1, with TRBD2 matching over 13 bases. The CDR3 has 18 residues. The germline CDR1 and CDR2 sequences are SGHTA and FQGNSA. The V gene end was trimmed by 3 bases and the J gene end by 2 bases; junction bases not matched to a gene: 7. The CDR3 region has the DNA TGTGCCAGCAGCTTTAGGACTAGCGGGAGCGGACCCTACAATGAGCAGTTCTTC. Encoded protein: CASSFRTSGSGPYNEQFF.

The chain recombines TRBV29-1 with TRBJ1-1, with D possibly matching TRBD1 (5 bases). The germline V gene encodes CDR1 SQVTM and CDR2 ANQGSEA. This CDR3 is built from 14 residues. The V end was cut by 6 bases, the J end by 5 bases, with 19 bases between. The CDR3 loop reads CSVHLEGLWTEAFF. In DNA, the CDR3 is TGCAGCGTCCATCTGGAGGGGCTGTGGACTGAAGCTTTCTTT.

The chain employs TRBV20-1 and TRBJ2-5; 7 bases align to TRBD2. Germline assignment: CDR1 DFQATT and CDR2 SNEGSKA (reference sequence). This CDR3 comprises 11 residues. The V and J ends lost 4 bases and 6 bases, in that order; junction bases with no gene match: 2. The CDR3 loop reads CSAMGGKTQYF. DNA of the CDR3: TGCAGTGCTATGGGAGGGAAGACCCAGTACTTC.

The rearrangement uses TRBV19 and TRBJ1-6; D might be TRBD1 (5 bases). In germline, CDR1 is LNHDA, CDR2 SQIVND (reference sequence). Deletions cut 6 bases from V and 13 bases from J, with 25 bases between. The CDR3 has 16 residues. This chain's CDR3 is CASSSREGFYEFPLHF. The CDR3 DNA is TGTGCCAGTAGCTCCCGGGAGGGGTTTTATGAATTCCCCCTCCACTTT. The complete variable domain, with remaining parts taken from reference TRBV19 and TRBJ1-6, reads DGGITQSPKYLFRKEGQNVTLSCEQNLNHDAMYWYRQDPGQGLRLIYYSQIVNDFQKGDIAEGYSVSREKKESFPLTVTSAQKNPTAFYLCASSSREGFYEFPLHFGNGTRLTVT.

The J gene is TRBJ2-3, the V gene TRBV7-2; 11 nucleotides agree with TRBD2. Losses at the gene ends were 6 bases for V and 3 bases for J; bases not matched to a gene: 11. This CDR3 contains 17 residues. Germline V CDR1 and CDR2: SGHTA, FQGNSA. The CDR3 region has the DNA TGTGCCAGCAGTCCTCGAACTAGCGGGAGAGGAACAGATACGCAGTATTTT. Its protein is CASSPRTSGRGTDTQYF.

This clone was counted once. The chain links TRBV7-2 to TRBJ2-7, with 8 bases aligning to TRBD1. This CDR3 comprises 15 residues. Germline V gene data show CDR1 as SGHTA and CDR2 as FQGNSA. The V and J ends lost 1 base and 6 bases, in that order; junction bases with no gene match: 8. Written as DNA, the CDR3 is TGTGCCAGCAGCTTAGTGGTCAGGGGGCGGGGCGAGCAGTACTTC. Encoded protein: CASSLVVRGRGEQYF.

The genes are TRBV5-1 and TRBJ1-3; D is ambiguous. The V and J ends lost 4 bases and 2 bases respectively, with 16 bases between them. This CDR3 is 16 amino acids long. The germline CDR1 and CDR2 sequences are SGHRS and YFSETQ. In DNA, the CDR3 is TGCGCCAGCAGCCCGGTACCGGGTGAGGCTGGAAACACCATATATTTT. This codes for CASSPVPGEAGNTIYF.

This clone was recorded only once. The rearrangement uses TRBV19 and TRBJ1-1; perhaps TRBD1 as D (6 bases). The CDR3 loop spans 13 amino acids. V was shortened by 6 bases and J by 4 bases, with 12 bases between the two germline ends. Germline V gene lookup returns CDR1 LNHDA and CDR2 SQIVND (reference sequence). The CDR3 loop reads CASRGTGSTEAFF. CDR3 coding DNA: TGTGCCAGTAGGGGTACAGGGTCCACTGAAGCTTTCTTT.

This chain joins TRBV5-8 and TRBJ1-1; tentative D call: TRBD1 (5 bases). Germline V gene data show CDR1 as SGHTS and CDR2 as YDEGEE. Trimming took 0 bases from V and 1 from J, leaving 7 bases between them. This CDR3 spans 14 amino acids. The CDR3 sequence is CASSLAGGNTEAFF. CDR3 coding DNA: TGTGCCAGCAGCTTGGCGGGGGGGAACACTGAAGCTTTCTTT.

The chain combines TRBV5-5 with TRBJ1-6; unclear D gene. Trimming took off 0 bases at V and 9 bases at J, with 7 bases between the two ends. The CDR3 runs 13 residues. From germline, CDR1 is SGHKS and CDR2 YYEKEE (reference sequence). The CDR3 nucleotides are TGTGCCAGCAGCTTGGATCAATTTTCACCCCTCCACTTT. Protein: CASSLDQFSPLHF.

This rearrangement joins TRBV7-6 to TRBJ1-1; the match to TRBD1 covers 9 bases. The CDR3 is 14 amino acids. Trimming took 6 bases from V and 7 from J; bases not matched to a gene: 9. Germline loops: CDR1 SGHVS, CDR2 FNYEAQ. As DNA, the CDR3 is TGTGCCAGCAGTTTAAACAGGGGGCTAGATGAAGCTTTCTTT. The encoded protein is CASSLNRGLDEAFF.

In this sample, this clone turned up a few times. The chain uses TRBV14 and TRBJ2-5, with 8 bases matching TRBD2. This CDR3 comprises 16 residues. Germline V gene lookup returns CDR1 SGHDN and CDR2 FVKESK. The J segment lost 5 bases and the V segment lost 3 bases, leaving 11 bases of the junction unmatched. CDR3 protein: CASSHARGAREETQYF. The CDR3 DNA sequence: TGTGCCAGCAGCCACGCGCGGGGGGCGCGGGAGGAGACCCAGTACTTC.

The V call is TRBV6-5, the J call TRBJ2-3; 12 bases match TRBD2. The germline CDR1 and CDR2 sequences are MNHEY and SVGAGI. The V gene end was trimmed by 6 bases and the J gene end by 1 base; junction bases not matched to a gene: 2. The CDR3 has 15 amino acids. Here the CDR3 DNA reads TGTGCCAGCAGGTGGACTAGCGGGGGCACAGATACGCAGTATTTT. It encodes CASRWTSGGTDTQYF.

The V gene is TRBV6-4, the J gene TRBJ2-1; TRBD1 aligns across 8 bases. Germline loops: CDR1 MRHNA, CDR2 SNTAGT. This CDR3 has 16 residues. V trimming: 0 bases; J trimming: 7 bases; junction bases outside the gene matches: 8. The CDR3 DNA reads as TGTGCCAGCAGTGACTCGTTATCCAGGGGGCTGAATGAGCAGTTCTTC. Its translation: CASSDSLSRGLNEQFF.

The rearrangement uses TRBV19 and TRBJ2-7; TRBD2 aligns across 12 bases. The CDR3 runs to 15 residues. V dropped 2 bases and J dropped 4; count of bases not matched to a gene: 3. Germline V lookup: CDR1 LNHDA, CDR2 SQIVND (reference sequence). CDR3: CASSILAGGPYEQYF. CDR3 nucleotides: TGTGCCAGTAGTATACTAGCGGGAGGGCCTTACGAGCAGTACTTC.

The chain couples TRBV5-1 to TRBJ1-1; 7 positions agree with TRBD1. This CDR3 is 15 amino acids long. Trimming took 1 base from V and 0 from J; bases not matched to a gene: 3. CDR1 and CDR2 from the germline V gene are SGHRS and YFSETQ. This CDR3 is CASSLPRGLNTEAFF. DNA of the CDR3: TGCGCCAGCAGCTTGCCCAGGGGGTTGAACACTGAAGCTTTCTTT.

J is TRBJ1-2 and V is TRBV19; perhaps TRBD1 as D (6 bases). The CDR3 spans 17 residues. In germline, CDR1 is LNHDA, CDR2 SQIVND (reference sequence). The V gene lost 5 bases and the J gene lost 4 bases, with 23 bases spanning the gap. The CDR3 DNA reads as TGTGCCAGTAGTCCCTCCAGGGGACGCCTGTCAAGCTATGGCTACACCTTC. It is translated as CASSPSRGRLSSYGYTF.

The J gene is TRBJ1-2, the V gene TRBV9; weak D call: TRBD1 (6 bases). The CDR3 runs to 15 residues. The germline V gene encodes CDR1 SGDLS and CDR2 YYNGEE. Trimming cost V 0 bases and J 7 bases, with 16 bases left between them. The chain's CDR3 is CASSVELGTMVGYTF. CDR3 in DNA: TGTGCCAGCAGCGTAGAGCTGGGGACAATGGTTGGCTACACCTTC.

This rearrangement joins TRBV30 to TRBJ1-6; D is uncertain. Germline CDR1 reads GTSNPN; CDR2 reads SVGIG (reference sequence). The V end lost 0 bases, the J end lost 9 bases, and 12 bases lay between the germline ends. The CDR3 runs to 14 residues. The CDR3 DNA is TGTGCCTGGAGTGTACAAACCGGAGGTTCACCCCTCCACTTT. This encodes CAWSVQTGGSPLHF. Complete variable domain (other parts from reference TRBV30 and TRBJ1-6): SQTIHQWPATLVQPVGSPLSLECTVEGTSNPNLYWYRQAAGRGLQLLFYSVGIGQISSEVPQNLSASRPQDRQFILSSKKLLLSDSGFYLCAWSVQTGGSPLHFGNGTRLTVT.

The V gene is TRBV24-1, the J gene TRBJ2-1, with TRBD1 identical over 8 bases. V gave up 1 base and J gave up 8 bases; unmatched junction bases: 6. Germline CDR1 reads KGHDR; CDR2 reads SFDVKD. This CDR3 has 15 amino acids. The DNA of the CDR3 is TGTGCCACCAGTGATTTACGGACAGGGTATTATGAGCAGTTCTTC. It codes for CATSDLRTGYYEQFF.

The chain employs TRBV7-9 and TRBJ1-2; D is undetermined. CDR1 is SEHNR and CDR2 is FQNEAQ in the germline V gene (reference sequence). This CDR3 contains 12 residues. Between the trimmed V and J ends, which lost 8 bases and 13 bases, there was a span of 20 bases. The DNA of the CDR3 is TGTGCCAGCCCTAGCTTTTCCAGCGCACCCACCTTC. This codes for CASPSFSSAPTF.